This entry concerns a single T cell receptor beta chain. No antigen is known for it. This record belongs to a study of cytomegalovirus exposure and HLA in healthy donors. Study-wide points: TCR beta sequences reportedly predicted the HLA-A and HLA-B alleles of most subjects accurately.

Primers for the PCR totalled 60 Vbeta and 13 Jbeta. TCRdb's table, derived via immunoSEQ multiplex PCR, lists solely in-frame clones and lacks some. The sample has under 150,000 clones; 70% to 85% are singletons. There are 13 residues in the CDR3. Looked up from germline, CDR1 is LNHNV and CDR2 is YYDKDF (reference sequence). V lost 3 bases, J lost 4 bases, and 9 bases lay in between. The chain is built from TRBV15 and TRBJ2-5; possible D gene TRBD2, 5 bases. This sequence was found in a man in his forties or fifties in good health and CMV-seronegative. The sequencing input was PBMCs. The CDR3 DNA reads TGTGCCACCAGCAGGTTAGGAGGAGAGACCCAGTACTTC. It encodes CATSRLGGETQYF. The entire variable domain, with the rest obtained from reference TRBV15 and TRBJ2-5, is as follows: DAMVIQNPRYQVTQFGKPVTLSCSQTLNHNVMYWYQQKSSQAPKLLFHYYDKDFNNEADTPDNFQSRRPNTSFCFLDIRSPGLGDTAMYLCATSRLGGETQYFGPGTRLLVL.